This T cell receptor beta chain was sequenced during a study of T cells in Graves' hyperthyroidism and ophthalmopathy. Template material for amplifying TCR beta CDR3 regions consisted of RNA transcripts. With the HTBI primer set, the TCR CDR3 went through a first round of RT-PCR. MiXCR was run by TCRdb on the multiplex PCR reads, yielding one entry per CDR3 protein. In the table there are around 540,000 distinct CDR3 sequences, about 45% of which are singletons. Losses at the gene ends were 4 bases for V and 11 bases for J; bases not matched to a gene: 12. This CDR3 region has 14 residues. CDR1 SGDLS and CDR2 YYNGEE come from the germline V gene. Only a few counts were recorded for this clonotype. Diagnosis relied on clinical symptoms, serum thyroxine and TRAb, thyroid ultrasound and orbital computed tomography.

The sequencing input was peripheral blood or thyroid tissue (not recorded which). The chain links TRBV9 to TRBJ1-1; 9 bases map to TRBD1. The receptor's source is a woman aged 18-29 years with Graves' hyperthyroidism. The CDR3 DNA sequence: TGTGCCAGCAGCCAATTGGGGGACAGGGTTGTCGCTTTCTTT. Protein product: CASSQLGDRVVAFF.